The clone carrying this T cell receptor beta chain was seen a handful of times. The antigen remains undetermined. The sample originates from a study of human T cells and chemical hapten exposure. Looking at the study overall: Subjects had 2% DPC placed on 2 cm by 2 cm of upper inner arm skin for sensitization. Women made up most patients, who had alopecia areata, totalis or universalis. The study traced per-sample TCR yield variation mainly to small differences in pooled library volumes.

The sample's time point: patch test 1, 2 weeks after DPC sensitization. Noted treatment: therapeutic diphenylcyclopropenone sensitization with weekly scalp DPC. Using its own MiXCR run on the RACE reads, TCRdb lists one record per CDR3 protein. The data show tens of thousands of distinct CDR3 sequences, about 10% seen once. Overall study findings and caveats: Expanded TCRs produced significantly more large CDR3 similarity clusters than controls did.

Germline loops: CDR1 SQVTM, CDR2 ANQGSEA. V was trimmed by 4 bases and J by 7 bases, leaving 13 bases between them. CDR3 length: 13 residues. The chain uses TRBV29-1 and TRBJ1-4, with D unresolved. This clonotype was sampled from a woman aged 60-75 years with alopecia areata. Some clones in this sample may be carry-over from other donors' samples. This specimen was whole blood, taken in connection with sensitization to the hapten diphenylcyclopropenone (DPC). The CDR3 DNA follows: TGCAGCGTTGGTTGGGGTGTTGGTGAAAAACTGTTTTTT. Encoded protein: CSVGWGVGEKLFF.